This T cell receptor beta chain was identified during a study of blood T cell repertoires in COVID-19. Study-wide context: From T cells, B-cell-depleted T cells, or PBMCs came the material, which was cDNA or gDNA.

CDR3 length: 13 amino acids. The germline V gene encodes CDR1 MDHEN and CDR2 SYDVKM. Trimming cost V 8 bases and J 2 bases, with 13 bases left between them. Patients in Seattle were enrolled during active infection, then followed longitudinally. The data were produced by immunoSEQ multiplex PCR, yet TCRdb's version contains in-frame clones alone and is incomplete. The sample shows tens of thousands of clones, over 80% of them seen only once. The receptor's source is a man between 35 and 55 years old with COVID-19, enrolled during active disease. The specimen sequenced was peripheral blood. The rearrangement uses TRBV28 and TRBJ2-7; D is possibly TRBD1 (5 bases). Here the CDR3 DNA reads TGTGCCAGCGGCGCTCCAGGGACCTACGAGCAGTACTTC. Its translation is CASGAPGTYEQYF. The whole variable domain, filled in from reference TRBV28 and TRBJ2-7, reads DVKVTQSSRYLVKRTGEKVFLECVQDMDHENMFWYRQDPGLGLRLIYFSYDVKMKEKGDIPEGYSVSREKKERFSLILESASTNQTSMYLCASGAPGTYEQYFGPGTRLTVT.